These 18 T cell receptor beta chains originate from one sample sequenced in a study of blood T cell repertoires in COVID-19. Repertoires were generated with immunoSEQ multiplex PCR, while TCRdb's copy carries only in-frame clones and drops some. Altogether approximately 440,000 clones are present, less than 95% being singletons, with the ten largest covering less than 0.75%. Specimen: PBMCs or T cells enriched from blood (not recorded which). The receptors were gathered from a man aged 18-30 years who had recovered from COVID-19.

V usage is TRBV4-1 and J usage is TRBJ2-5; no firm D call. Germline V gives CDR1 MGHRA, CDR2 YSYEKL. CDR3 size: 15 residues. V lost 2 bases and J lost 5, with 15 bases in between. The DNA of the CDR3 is TGCGCCAGCAGCCAATTAAAAGCGTTATTGGAGACCCAGTACTTC. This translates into CASSQLKALLETQYF.

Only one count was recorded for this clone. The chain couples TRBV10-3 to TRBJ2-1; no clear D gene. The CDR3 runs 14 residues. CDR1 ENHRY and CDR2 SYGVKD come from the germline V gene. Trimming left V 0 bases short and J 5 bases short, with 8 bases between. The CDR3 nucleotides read TGTGCCATCAGTGAGTCAGCAGGTAACAATGAGCAGTTCTTC. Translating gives CAISESAGNNEQFF.

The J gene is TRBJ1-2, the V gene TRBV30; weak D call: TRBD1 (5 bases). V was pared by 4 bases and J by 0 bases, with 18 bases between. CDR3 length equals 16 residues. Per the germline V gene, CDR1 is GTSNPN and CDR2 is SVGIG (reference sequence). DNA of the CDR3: TGTGCCTGGACCCAACCGGCGGGGGGAGCTAACTATGGCTACACCTTC. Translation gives CAWTQPAGGANYGYTF. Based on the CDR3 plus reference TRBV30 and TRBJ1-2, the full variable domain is SQTIHQWPATLVQPVGSPLSLECTVEGTSNPNLYWYRQAAGRGLQLLFYSVGIGQISSEVPQNLSASRPQDRQFILSSKKLLLSDSGFYLCAWTQPAGGANYGYTFGSGTRLTVV.

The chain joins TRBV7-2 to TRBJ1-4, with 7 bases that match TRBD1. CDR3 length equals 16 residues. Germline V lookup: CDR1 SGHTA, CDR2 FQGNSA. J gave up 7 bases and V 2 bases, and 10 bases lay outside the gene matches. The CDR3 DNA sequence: TGTGCCAGCAGCTTACAGTCCGGAACAGGGGCTGAAAAACTGTTTTTT. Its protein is CASSLQSGTGAEKLFF.

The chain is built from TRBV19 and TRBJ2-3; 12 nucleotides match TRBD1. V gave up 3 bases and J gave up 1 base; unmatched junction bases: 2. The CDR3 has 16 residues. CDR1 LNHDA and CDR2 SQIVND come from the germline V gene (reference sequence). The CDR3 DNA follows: TGTGCCAGTAGTATTGGGACAGGGGGCGGCACAGATACGCAGTATTTT. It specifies CASSIGTGGGTDTQYF. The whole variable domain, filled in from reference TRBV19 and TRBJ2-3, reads DGGITQSPKYLFRKEGQNVTLSCEQNLNHDAMYWYRQDPGQGLRLIYYSQIVNDFQKGDIAEGYSVSREKKESFPLTVTSAQKNPTAFYLCASSIGTGGGTDTQYFGPGTRLTVL.

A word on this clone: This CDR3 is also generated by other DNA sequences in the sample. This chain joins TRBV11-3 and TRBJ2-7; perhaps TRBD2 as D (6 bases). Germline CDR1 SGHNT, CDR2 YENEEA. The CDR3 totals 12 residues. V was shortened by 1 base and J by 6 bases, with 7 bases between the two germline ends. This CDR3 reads CASSLVGGEQYF. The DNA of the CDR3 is TGTGCCAGCAGCTTAGTCGGGGGCGAGCAGTACTTC.

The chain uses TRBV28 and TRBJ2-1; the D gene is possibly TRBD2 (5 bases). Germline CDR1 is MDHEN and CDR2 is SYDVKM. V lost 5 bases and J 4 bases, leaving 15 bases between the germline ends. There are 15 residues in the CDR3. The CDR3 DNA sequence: TGTGCCAGCAGTCCTGGAGAGGGTAGGTACAATGAGCAGTTCTTC. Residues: CASSPGEGRYNEQFF.

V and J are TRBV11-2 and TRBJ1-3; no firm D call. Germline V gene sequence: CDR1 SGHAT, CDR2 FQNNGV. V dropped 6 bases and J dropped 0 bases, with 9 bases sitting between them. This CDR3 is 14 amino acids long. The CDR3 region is CASRRSGSGNTIYF. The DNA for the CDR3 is TGTGCCAGCAGGAGGTCGGGCTCTGGAAACACCATATATTTT.

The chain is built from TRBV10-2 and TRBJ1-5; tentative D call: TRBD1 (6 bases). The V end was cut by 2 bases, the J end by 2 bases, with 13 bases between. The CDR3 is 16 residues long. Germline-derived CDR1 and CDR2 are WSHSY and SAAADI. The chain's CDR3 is CASSEGWGLGNQPQHF. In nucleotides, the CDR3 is TGCGCCAGCAGTGAGGGGTGGGGGCTAGGCAATCAGCCCCAGCATTTT.

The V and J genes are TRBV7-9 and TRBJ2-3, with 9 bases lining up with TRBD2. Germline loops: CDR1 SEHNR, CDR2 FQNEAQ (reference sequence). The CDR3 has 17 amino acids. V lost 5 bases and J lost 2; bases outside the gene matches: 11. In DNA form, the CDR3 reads TGTGCCAGCAGCCCAGAGCGGGGGGCTTCGACCACAGATACGCAGTATTTT. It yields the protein CASSPERGASTTDTQYF.

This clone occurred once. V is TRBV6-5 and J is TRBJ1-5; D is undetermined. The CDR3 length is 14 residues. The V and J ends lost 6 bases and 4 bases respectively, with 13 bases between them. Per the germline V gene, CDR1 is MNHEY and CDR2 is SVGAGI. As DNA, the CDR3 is TGTGCCAGCAGGCCGGGCCCGGGGAATCAGCCCCAGCATTTT. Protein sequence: CASRPGPGNQPQHF.

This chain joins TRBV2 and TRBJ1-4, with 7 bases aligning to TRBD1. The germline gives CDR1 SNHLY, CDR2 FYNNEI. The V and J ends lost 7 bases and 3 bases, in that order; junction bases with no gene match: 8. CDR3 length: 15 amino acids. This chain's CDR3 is CASTDRSWANEKLFF. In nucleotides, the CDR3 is TGTGCCAGCACGGACAGGTCCTGGGCTAATGAAAAACTGTTTTTT.

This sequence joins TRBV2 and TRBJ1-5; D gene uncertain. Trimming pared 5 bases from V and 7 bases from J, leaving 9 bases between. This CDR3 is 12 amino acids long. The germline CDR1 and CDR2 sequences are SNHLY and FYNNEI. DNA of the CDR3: TGTGCCAGCAGTCCTATGGGCCAGCCCCAGCATTTT. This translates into CASSPMGQPQHF.

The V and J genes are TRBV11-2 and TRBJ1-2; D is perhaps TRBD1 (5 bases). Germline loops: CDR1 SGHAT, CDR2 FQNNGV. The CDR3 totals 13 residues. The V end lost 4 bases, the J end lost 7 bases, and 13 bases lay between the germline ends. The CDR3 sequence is CASSSGTFAGYTF. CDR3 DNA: TGTGCCAGCAGCTCCGGGACTTTCGCTGGCTACACCTTC.

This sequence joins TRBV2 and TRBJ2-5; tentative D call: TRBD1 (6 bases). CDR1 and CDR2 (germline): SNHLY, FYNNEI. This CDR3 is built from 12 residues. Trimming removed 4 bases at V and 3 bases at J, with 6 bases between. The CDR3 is CASSGTEETQYF. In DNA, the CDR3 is TGTGCCAGCAGTGGGACAGAAGAGACCCAGTACTTC. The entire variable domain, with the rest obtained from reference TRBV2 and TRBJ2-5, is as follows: EPEVTQTPSHQVTQMGQEVILRCVPISNHLYFYWYRQILGQKVEFLVSFYNNEISEKSEIFDDQFSVERPDGSNFTLKIRSTKLEDSAMYFCASSGTEETQYFGPGTRLLVL.

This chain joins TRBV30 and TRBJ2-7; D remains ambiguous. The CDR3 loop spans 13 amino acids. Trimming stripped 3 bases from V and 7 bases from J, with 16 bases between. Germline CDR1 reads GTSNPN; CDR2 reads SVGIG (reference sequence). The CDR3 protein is CAWSESSRGEQYF. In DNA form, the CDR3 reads TGTGCCTGGAGCGAGTCCTCTCGCGGAGAGCAGTACTTC.

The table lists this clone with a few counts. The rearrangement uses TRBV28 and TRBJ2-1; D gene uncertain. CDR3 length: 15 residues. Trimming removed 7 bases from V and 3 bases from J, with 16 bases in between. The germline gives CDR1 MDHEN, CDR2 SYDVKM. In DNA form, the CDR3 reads TGTGCCAGCACCCGAGAAGCTGAAGTCTACAATGAGCAGTTCTTC. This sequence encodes CASTREAEVYNEQFF.

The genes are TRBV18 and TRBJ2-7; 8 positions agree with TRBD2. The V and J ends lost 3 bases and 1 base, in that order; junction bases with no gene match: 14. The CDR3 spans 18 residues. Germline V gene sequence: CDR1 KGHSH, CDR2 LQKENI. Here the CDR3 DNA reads TGTGCCAGCTCACCGACGACTGGGCTAGCGGGTTTTTCCTACGAGCAGTACTTC. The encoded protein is CASSPTTGLAGFSYEQYF. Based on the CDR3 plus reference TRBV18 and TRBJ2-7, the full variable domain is NAGVMQNPRHLVRRRGQEARLRCSPMKGHSHVYWYRQLPEEGLKFMVYLQKENIIDESGMPKERFSAEFPKEGPSILRIQQVVRGDSAAYFCASSPTTGLAGFSYEQYFGPGTRLTVT.